Listed here are 2 T cell receptor beta chains from one sample, sequenced in a study of cytomegalovirus exposure and HLA in healthy donors. PCR involved 60 Vbeta and 13 Jbeta primers. Profiled with immunoSEQ multiplex PCR; TCRdb holds only in-frame clones, not every one. This sample has about 190,000 clones, with 79% found just once. The sample consisted of PBMCs. The receptors come from a woman aged 18-29 years in good health and CMV-seronegative.

The chain joins TRBV5-1 to TRBJ2-2, with TRBD2 identical over 7 bases. Germline loops: CDR1 SGHRS, CDR2 YFSETQ. V was pared by 2 bases and J by 0 bases, with 4 bases of the junction left unmatched. This CDR3 contains 16 residues. This CDR3 reads CASSFGGSSNTGELFF. The DNA of the CDR3 is TGCGCCAGCAGCTTCGGCGGGAGCTCGAACACCGGGGAGCTGTTTTTT.

A few counts support this clone. This chain links TRBV7-9 with TRBJ1-3; perhaps TRBD1 as D (6 bases). The CDR3 contains 16 residues. V was pared by 5 bases and J by 4 bases, with 18 bases between. Germline CDR1 is SEHNR and CDR2 is FQNEAQ (reference sequence). The CDR3 DNA reads as TGTGCCAGCAGCGGCGCCCCAGGGGCGGCAGGAAACACCATATATTTT. Residues: CASSGAPGAAGNTIYF.